This is a list of T cell receptor beta chains from one sample in a study of PD-1 blockade in classical Hodgkin lymphoma. The repertoire was sequenced with immunoSEQ multiplex PCR; TCRdb's copy has only in-frame clones and lacks some. The sample consists of roughly 90,000 clones, 65% to 85% of them appearing once. The source material was peripheral blood mononuclear cells (PBMCs), sampled before the fourth cycle of nivolumab. The receptors were sampled from a human donor with classical Hodgkin lymphoma. CDR3s include the opening cysteine and the closing phenylalanine or tryptophan. The D gene is left open where the match is weak.

v_call	j_call	d_call	cdr3_aa
TRBV2	TRBJ1-2	.	CASSLVPPYGYTF
TRBV7-2	TRBJ2-7	.	CASSSTGTRNEQYF
TRBV11-2	TRBJ1-1	.	CASSPQMEEAFF
TRBV7-2	TRBJ2-2	.	CASSKGLSLGELFF
TRBV10-3	TRBJ1-4	TRBD1	CAISPTGGNSANEKLFF
TRBV7-6	TRBJ2-3	TRBD2	CASSLGTSVGDTQYF
TRBV10-3	TRBJ2-6	.	CAISGAGSGANVLTF
TRBV18	TRBJ2-7	.	CASSPKEGGYEQYF
TRBV9	TRBJ2-3	TRBD2	CASSEAGGGRHDTQYF
TRBV18	TRBJ2-7	TRBD1	CASSQGARAEQYF
TRBV30	TRBJ2-7	.	CAWSPLYEQYF
TRBV11-2	TRBJ1-2	.	CASSPGANYGYTF
TRBV6-1	TRBJ2-1	.	CASSERRGLARSHNEQFF
TRBV18	TRBJ2-1	TRBD2	CASSPSAVAGGNNEQFF
TRBV7-6	TRBJ2-1	TRBD2	CASSLVSGGYNEQFF
TRBV7-8	TRBJ2-1	TRBD2	CASSLGLAASYNEQFF
TRBV19	TRBJ2-1	.	CASSILGVDYNEQFF
TRBV6-5	TRBJ1-2	TRBD1	CASRPGTASNYGYTF
TRBV19	TRBJ1-2	.	CASSIQGRGGYTF
TRBV28	TRBJ2-1	TRBD2	CASSLVAGAYNEQFF
TRBV7-9	TRBJ1-3	.	CASSLEPGDGNTIYF
TRBV7-9	TRBJ2-5	.	CASSLVAGGETQYF
TRBV4-1	TRBJ2-1	.	CASSQDPNSYNEQFF
TRBV6-1	TRBJ1-1	.	CASSERVLLEAFF
TRBV30	TRBJ1-1	.	CAWSVLEGGEAFF
TRBV19	TRBJ2-2	.	CASTRTFGGELFF
TRBV29-1	TRBJ1-1	.	CSTFQGTRGPEAFF
TRBV28	TRBJ1-1	TRBD1	CASSGGGTGGIGAFF
TRBV4-2	TRBJ2-7	TRBD2	CASSPRSGTSGTGVRF
TRBV15	TRBJ2-4	.	CATSRDSGGRGDIQYF
TRBV29-1	TRBJ2-3	TRBD1	CSEGQGADTQYF
TRBV5-4	TRBJ2-7	TRBD1	CASSSPTGLGEQYF